This paragraph covers one TCR beta chain sequence. Its binding antigen is unknown. Qualities for individual bases were not recorded, and no much larger clone is one base off. The sample originates from a study of regulatory T cells in long-lasting Graves disease (dated by TCRdb to the early 2020s). Concerning the study at large: Persistent Graves' disease was defined as persistently positive TSH receptor autoantibodies together with antithyroid drug treatment for over 5 years. Peripheral blood TCR sequencing and RNA sequencing compared persistent Graves' disease patients with newly diagnosed Graves' disease patients. The study was conducted in China and was registered as a clinical trial. A total of approximately 35 samples underwent TCR sequencing: around 13 from persistent and about 20 from newly diagnosed Graves' disease patients. In the clinical cohort, patients with persistent Graves' disease had used antithyroid drugs for an average of around 9.3 years. Paper-wide results and their limitations: The small sample size was acknowledged by the authors as a limitation that may reduce accuracy. A larger number of public clonotypes was shared among persistent patients (over 2,500) than among newly diagnosed patients (more than 850). Only peripheral blood was studied, because thyroid tissue, the primary lesion, was inaccessible. Persistent disease showed preferential use of TRBV28, TRBJ1-2 and TRBJ2-5, whereas newly diagnosed disease favored TRBV20-1 and TRBJ2-1. Sequencing and analysis were restricted to the TCR beta chain. Lower TCR Shannon entropy and fewer highly expanded clones were observed in persistent Graves' disease patients than in newly diagnosed patients, which suggested clonal expansion.

In the paper's terms, the time point label means: persistent/refractory GD, antithyroid drugs over 5 years with positive TRAb. RNA was extracted from PBMCs in TRIzol for both TCR sequencing and RNA sequencing. Graves' disease was diagnosed according to American Thyroid Association guidelines. Patients for the study were recruited at an endocrinology department in Xi'an, China. Each patient gave approximately 10 milliliters of peripheral blood, collected in an EDTA anticoagulant tube. PBMCs were isolated by Ficoll Paque Plus density gradient separation without further T cell sorting. An Agilent 2100 Bioanalyzer and agarose gel were used to assess RNA quality, and a NanoDrop 2000 was used to measure RNA concentration. The protocol used for the library was multiplex PCR. The sequencer listed for this sample is Illumina HiSeq 4000. To build TCR beta libraries, CDR3 regions were amplified by Arm-PCR using iRepertoire HTBI primers. PCR products were gel purified before sequencing. On the authors' methods: Across samples, some 62 TRBV and 15 or so TRBJ segments were identified and used for gene usage analysis of CDR3 amino acid clonotypes. COPE and FqMerger were used to merge the filtered high-quality paired reads into contigs. BLAST was used to align contigs to IMGT TRBV, TRBD and TRBJ reference genes, and CDR3 was defined according to IMGT. Any clonotype with a frequency above 0.1% was counted as a highly expanded clone. Shannon entropy served as the measure of repertoire diversity, while the Gini coefficient captured V-J evenness. Clonotypes shared by more than one individual were considered public. TCRdb took the public reads, trimmed them with fastp at Q25, ran MiXCR for clone calling and kept in-frame beta chains. Rows are combined by CDR3 protein, so each entry shows the most common genes and DNA. The V and J calls and clone size come from TCRdb's table, not from the authors' own analysis. This sample lists fewer than 450,000 distinct CDR3 sequences; about 20% were detected once. The ten largest clones capture about a quarter of the sample.

Including cysteine and phenylalanine, the CDR3 has 13 amino acids. Only the CDR3 part of the read is kept: 39 bases, read in frame from the first base. Based on the germline V gene, the CDR1 and CDR2 sequences are SGHAT and FQNNGV. Trimming removed 5 bases from V and 8 bases from J, leaving 10 bases between the germline ends. The sample consisted of peripheral blood mononuclear cells (PBMCs), taken when the disease was refractory, from a patient treated with antithyroid drugs. The chain joins TRBV11-2 to TRBJ2-6; the D gene cannot be resolved reliably. The receptor comes from a female donor with Graves disease. At the DNA level, the sequence is TGTGCCAGCAGCCCCCGACAACCCAACGTCCTGACTTTC. It translates as CASSPRQPNVLTF.